This is a list of T cell receptor beta chains from one sample in a study of blood T cell repertoires in COVID-19. Repertoires were generated with immunoSEQ multiplex PCR, while TCRdb's copy carries only in-frame clones and drops some. The repertoire holds approximately 100,000 clones, around nine tenths seen once, with approximately 19% in the top ten. The specimen was peripheral blood. Source of these receptors: a human donor with acute or convalescent COVID-19. The donor label of this sample is uncertain. Both conserved end residues are part of each CDR3. The D gene is left open where the match is weak. The listing skips clone size in some rows; elsewhere it reads once, few, many or a size class.

J gene	D gene	V gene	clone size	CDR3 DNA	CDR3 protein
TRBJ1-1	.	TRBV14	few	TGTGCCAGCAGCCAATCTCCGGGGGGCATGGCTTTCTTT	CASSQSPGGMAFF
TRBJ1-6	TRBD1	TRBV7-2	.	TGTGCCAGCACCAGCGACAGGGGGGTAAATTCACCCCTCCACTTT	CASTSDRGVNSPLHF
TRBJ2-7	TRBD1	TRBV6-5	.	TGTGCCAGCAGGGACAGGGGAGACTACGAGCAGTACTTC	CASRDRGDYEQYF
TRBJ2-7	TRBD1	TRBV5-1	.	TGCGCCAGCAGCACTAGACAGGGCGGTTACGAGCAGTACTTC	CASSTRQGGYEQYF
TRBJ2-5	.	TRBV18	.	TGTGCCAGCTCACCCATTCAGGGCCAGGGGACCCAGTACTTC	CASSPIQGQGTQYF
TRBJ1-3	TRBD1	TRBV5-1	.	TGCGCCAGCAGCTTTGGACAGGGAGGAAACACCATATATTTT	CASSFGQGGNTIYF
TRBJ1-1	.	TRBV28	.	TGTGCCAGCAGTTATCGGGGGATGAACACTGAAGCTTTCTTT	CASSYRGMNTEAFF
TRBJ1-5	.	TRBV7-2	once	TGTGCCAGCAGCTTAGCGACAGGACGCAATCAGCCCCAGCATTTT	CASSLATGRNQPQHF
TRBJ2-1	.	TRBV4-2	.	TGTGCCAGTTCAATTTCCGGGACTTACAATGAGCAGTTCTTC	CASSISGTYNEQFF
TRBJ1-1	.	TRBV30	once	TGTGCCTGGCTGGGCTCAACGACAACTTTCTTT	CAWLGSTTTFF
TRBJ2-1	.	TRBV2	few	TGTGCCAGCAGGAGGGACTTTGATGAGCAGTTCTTC	CASRRDFDEQFF
TRBJ1-2	.	TRBV27	.	TGTGCCAGCAAGGAGGGGCTCCACACCTCCTATGGCTACACCTTC	CASKEGLHTSYGYTF
TRBJ1-5	TRBD1	TRBV6-5	.	TGTGCCAGCAGTTACTCTGGACAGGGCAATCAGCCCCAGCATTTT	CASSYSGQGNQPQHF
TRBJ2-1	TRBD2	TRBV28	many	TGTGCCAGCAGTGTCCGGGGAATGGGACTAGGAGGGAATGAGCAGTTCTTC	CASSVRGMGLGGNEQFF
TRBJ1-3	.	TRBV20-1	.	TGCAGTGCTAGTCAAGCTGTCTCTGGAAACACCATATATTTT	CSASQAVSGNTIYF
TRBJ1-1	.	TRBV6-1	.	TGTGCCAGCACGTGGACCAATCAGGGGAACACTGAAGCTTTCTTT	CASTWTNQGNTEAFF